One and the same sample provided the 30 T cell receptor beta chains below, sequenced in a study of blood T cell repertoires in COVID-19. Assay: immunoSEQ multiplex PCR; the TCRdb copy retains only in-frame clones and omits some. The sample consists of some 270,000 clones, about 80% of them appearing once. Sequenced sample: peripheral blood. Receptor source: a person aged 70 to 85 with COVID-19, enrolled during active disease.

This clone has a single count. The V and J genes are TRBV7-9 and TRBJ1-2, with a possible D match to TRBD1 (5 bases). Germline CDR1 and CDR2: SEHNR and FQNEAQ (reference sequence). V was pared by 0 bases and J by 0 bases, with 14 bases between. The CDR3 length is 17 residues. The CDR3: CASSLALSRGANYGYTF. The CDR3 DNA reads TGTGCCAGCAGCTTAGCGCTCTCAAGGGGCGCTAACTATGGCTACACCTTC.

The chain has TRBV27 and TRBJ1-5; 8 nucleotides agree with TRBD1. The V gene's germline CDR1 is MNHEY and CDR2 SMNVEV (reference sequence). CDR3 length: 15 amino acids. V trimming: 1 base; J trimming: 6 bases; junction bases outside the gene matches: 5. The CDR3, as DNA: TGTGCCAGCAGTTTATTTGCAGGGGGCCCTCAGCCCCAGCATTTT. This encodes CASSLFAGGPQPQHF.

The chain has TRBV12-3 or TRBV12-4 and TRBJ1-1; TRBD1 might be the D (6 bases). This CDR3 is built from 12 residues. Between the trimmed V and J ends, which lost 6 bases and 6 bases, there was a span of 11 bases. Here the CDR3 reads CASRTGRSEAFF. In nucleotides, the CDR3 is TGTGCCAGCAGAACAGGGCGTTCTGAAGCTTTCTTT.

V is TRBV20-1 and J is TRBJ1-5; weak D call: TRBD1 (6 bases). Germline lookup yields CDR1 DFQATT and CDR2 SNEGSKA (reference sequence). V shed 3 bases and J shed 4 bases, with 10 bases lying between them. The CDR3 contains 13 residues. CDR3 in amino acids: CSASGQSNQPQHF. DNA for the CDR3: TGCAGTGCTAGTGGACAGTCGAATCAGCCCCAGCATTTT.

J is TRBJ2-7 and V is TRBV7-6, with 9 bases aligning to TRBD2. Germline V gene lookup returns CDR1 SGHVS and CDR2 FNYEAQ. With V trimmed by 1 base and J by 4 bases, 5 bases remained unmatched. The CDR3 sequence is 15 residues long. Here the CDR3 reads CASSLVAGEIYEQYF. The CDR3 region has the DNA TGTGCCAGCAGCTTAGTAGCGGGAGAAATTTACGAGCAGTACTTC.

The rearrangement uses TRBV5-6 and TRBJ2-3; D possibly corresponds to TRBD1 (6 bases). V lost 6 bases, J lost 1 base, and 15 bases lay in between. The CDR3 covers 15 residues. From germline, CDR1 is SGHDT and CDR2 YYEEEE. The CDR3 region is CASNPQGLGTDTQYF. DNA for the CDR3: TGTGCCAGCAACCCACAGGGCTTAGGCACAGATACGCAGTATTTT.

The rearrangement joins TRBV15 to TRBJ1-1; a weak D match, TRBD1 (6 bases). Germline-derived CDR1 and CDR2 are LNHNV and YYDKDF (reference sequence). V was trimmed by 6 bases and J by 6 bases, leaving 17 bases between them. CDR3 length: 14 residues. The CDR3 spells CATSLRRGSAEAFF. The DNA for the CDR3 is TGTGCCACCAGTTTACGCAGGGGTAGCGCTGAAGCTTTCTTT.

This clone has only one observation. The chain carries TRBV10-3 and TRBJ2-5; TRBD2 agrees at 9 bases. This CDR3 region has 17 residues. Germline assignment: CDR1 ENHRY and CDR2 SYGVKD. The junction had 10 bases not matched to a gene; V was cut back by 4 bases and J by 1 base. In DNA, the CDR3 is TGTGCCATCAGTGGGCCCACCAGCGGGGGGCGCCAAGAGACCCAGTACTTC. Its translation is CAISGPTSGGRQETQYF.

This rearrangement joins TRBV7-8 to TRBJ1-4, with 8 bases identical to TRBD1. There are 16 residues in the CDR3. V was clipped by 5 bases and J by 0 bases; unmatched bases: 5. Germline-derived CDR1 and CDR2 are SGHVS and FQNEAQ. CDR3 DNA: TGTGCCAGCAGCCCAGGACAGGGAACAACTAATGAAAAACTGTTTTTT. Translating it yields CASSPGQGTTNEKLFF.

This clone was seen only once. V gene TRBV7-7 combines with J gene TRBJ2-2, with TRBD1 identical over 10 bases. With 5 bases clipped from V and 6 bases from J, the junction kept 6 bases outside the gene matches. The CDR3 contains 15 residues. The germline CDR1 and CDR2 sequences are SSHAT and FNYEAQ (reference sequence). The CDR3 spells CASSAGTGVSGELFF. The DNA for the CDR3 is TGTGCCAGCAGCGCCGGGACAGGGGTTTCCGGGGAGCTGTTTTTT.

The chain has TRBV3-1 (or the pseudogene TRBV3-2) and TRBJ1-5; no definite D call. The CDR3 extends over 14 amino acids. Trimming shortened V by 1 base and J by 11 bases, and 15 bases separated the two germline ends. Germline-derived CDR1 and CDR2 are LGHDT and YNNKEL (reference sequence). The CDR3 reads CASSQVRGGKAQHF. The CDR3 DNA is TGTGCCAGCAGCCAAGTTCGAGGAGGAAAGGCCCAGCATTTT.

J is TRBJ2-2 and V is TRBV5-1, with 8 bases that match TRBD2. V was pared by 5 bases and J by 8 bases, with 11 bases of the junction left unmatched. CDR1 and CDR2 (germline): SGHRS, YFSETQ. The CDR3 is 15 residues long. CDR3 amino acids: CASRLAETFEGELFF. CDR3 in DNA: TGCGCCAGCAGACTAGCGGAGACTTTCGAGGGGGAGCTGTTTTTT.

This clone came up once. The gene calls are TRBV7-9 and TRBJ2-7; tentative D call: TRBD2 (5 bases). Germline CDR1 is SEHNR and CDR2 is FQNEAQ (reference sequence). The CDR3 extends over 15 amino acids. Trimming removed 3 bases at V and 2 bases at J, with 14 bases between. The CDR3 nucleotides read TGTGCCAGCAGCTTCGAAAACCCCGGGACCTACGAGCAGTACTTC. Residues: CASSFENPGTYEQYF.

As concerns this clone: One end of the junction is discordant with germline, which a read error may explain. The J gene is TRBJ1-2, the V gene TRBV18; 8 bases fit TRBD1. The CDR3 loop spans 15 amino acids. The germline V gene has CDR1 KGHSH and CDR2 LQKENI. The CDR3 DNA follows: TGTGCCAGCTCCTCTCAAACAGGGGGGGAATCGACGAGAGTCTTC. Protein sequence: CASSSQTGGESTRVF. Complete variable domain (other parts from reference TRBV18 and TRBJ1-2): NAGVMQNPRHLVRRRGQEARLRCSPMKGHSHVYWYRQLPEEGLKFMVYLQKENIIDESGMPKERFSAEFPKEGPSILRIQQVVRGDSAAYFCASSSQTGGESTRVFGSGTRLTVV.

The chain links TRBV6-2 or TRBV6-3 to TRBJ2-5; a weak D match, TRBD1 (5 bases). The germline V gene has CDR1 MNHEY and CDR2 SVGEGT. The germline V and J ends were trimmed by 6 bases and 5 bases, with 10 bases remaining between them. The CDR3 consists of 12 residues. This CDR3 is CASSDSWETQYF. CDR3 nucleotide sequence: TGTGCCAGCAGCGACAGTTGGGAGACCCAGTACTTC.

The CDR3 is CASSVGFQRGYNEQFF. Here the CDR3 DNA reads TGTGCCAGCAGCGTAGGCTTCCAGCGGGGATACAATGAGCAGTTCTTC. The genes are TRBV9 and TRBJ2-1, with TRBD2 matching 7 bases. Germline trimming cut 0 bases from V and 4 bases from J; bases unmatched to any gene: 7. The CDR3 extends over 16 amino acids. Germline assignment: CDR1 SGDLS and CDR2 YYNGEE.

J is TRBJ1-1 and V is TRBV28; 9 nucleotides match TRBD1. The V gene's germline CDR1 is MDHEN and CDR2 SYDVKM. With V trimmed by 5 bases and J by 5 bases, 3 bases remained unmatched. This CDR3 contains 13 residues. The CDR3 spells CASSPGQGTEAFF. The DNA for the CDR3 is TGTGCCAGCAGTCCCGGACAGGGGACTGAAGCTTTCTTT.

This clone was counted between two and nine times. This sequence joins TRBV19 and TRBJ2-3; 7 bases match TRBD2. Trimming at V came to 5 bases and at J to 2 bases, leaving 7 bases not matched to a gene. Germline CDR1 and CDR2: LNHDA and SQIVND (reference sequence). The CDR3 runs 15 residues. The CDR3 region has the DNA TGTGCCAGTAGTTTCTCGCGGGGGAACACAGATACGCAGTATTTT. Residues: CASSFSRGNTDTQYF.

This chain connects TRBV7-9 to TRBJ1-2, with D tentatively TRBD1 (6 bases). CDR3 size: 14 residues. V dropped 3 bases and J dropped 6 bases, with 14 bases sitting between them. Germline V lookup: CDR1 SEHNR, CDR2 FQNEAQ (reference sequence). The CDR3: CASSFDRGADGYTF. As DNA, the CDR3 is TGTGCCAGCAGCTTCGATCGGGGGGCAGATGGCTACACCTTC.

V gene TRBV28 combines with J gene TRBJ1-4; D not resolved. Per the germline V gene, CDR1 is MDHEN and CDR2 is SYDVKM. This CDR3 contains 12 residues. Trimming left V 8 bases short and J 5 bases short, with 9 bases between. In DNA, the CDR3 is TGTGCCAGCCTCAGTCCAAATGAAAAACTGTTTTTT. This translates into CASLSPNEKLFF.

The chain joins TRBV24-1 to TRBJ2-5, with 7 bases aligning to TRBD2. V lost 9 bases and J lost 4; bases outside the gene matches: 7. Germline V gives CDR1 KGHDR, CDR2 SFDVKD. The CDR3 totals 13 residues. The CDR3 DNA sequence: TGTGCCACCTCCGCGGGAGCAGGAGAGACCCAGTACTTC. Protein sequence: CATSAGAGETQYF.

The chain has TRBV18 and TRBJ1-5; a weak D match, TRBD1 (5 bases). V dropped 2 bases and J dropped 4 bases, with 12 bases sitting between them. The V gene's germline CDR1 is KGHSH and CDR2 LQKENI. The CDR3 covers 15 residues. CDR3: CASSPKGNVNQPQHF. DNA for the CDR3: TGTGCCAGCTCACCAAAGGGGAACGTGAATCAGCCCCAGCATTTT.

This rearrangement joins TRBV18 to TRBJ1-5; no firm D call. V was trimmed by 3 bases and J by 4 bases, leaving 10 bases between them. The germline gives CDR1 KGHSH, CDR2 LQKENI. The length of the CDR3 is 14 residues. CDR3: CASSPTEGNQPQHF. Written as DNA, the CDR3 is TGTGCCAGCTCACCGACGGAGGGAAATCAGCCCCAGCATTTT.

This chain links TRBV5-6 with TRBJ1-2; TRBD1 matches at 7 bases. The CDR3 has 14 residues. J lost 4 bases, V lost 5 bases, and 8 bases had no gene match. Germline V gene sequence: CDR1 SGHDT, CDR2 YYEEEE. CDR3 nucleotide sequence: TGTGCCAGCAGATTGACAGGGAACCCCTATGGCTACACCTTC. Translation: CASRLTGNPYGYTF.

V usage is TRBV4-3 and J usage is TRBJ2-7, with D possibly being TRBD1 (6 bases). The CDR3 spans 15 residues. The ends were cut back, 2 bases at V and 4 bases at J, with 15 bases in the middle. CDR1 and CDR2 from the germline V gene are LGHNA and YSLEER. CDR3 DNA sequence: TGCGCCAGCAGCCAAACCCACATAGGGGGATACGAGCAGTACTTC. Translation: CASSQTHIGGYEQYF.

This CDR3 is CASSLTHRNDRGIKPEAFF. CDR3 in DNA: TGTGCCAGTAGTCTCACCCACCGGAACGACAGGGGGATTAAGCCTGAAGCTTTCTTT. This sequence joins TRBV19 and TRBJ1-1; TRBD1 aligns across 9 bases. The CDR3 sequence is 19 residues long. V lost 5 bases to trimming and J lost 6 bases; unmatched junction nucleotides: 22. Germline V CDR1 and CDR2: LNHDA, SQIVND (reference sequence).

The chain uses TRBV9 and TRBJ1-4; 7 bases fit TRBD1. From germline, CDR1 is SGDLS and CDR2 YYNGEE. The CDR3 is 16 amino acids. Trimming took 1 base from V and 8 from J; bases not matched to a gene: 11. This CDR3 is CASSVRQGGPGEKLFF. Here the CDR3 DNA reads TGTGCCAGCAGCGTAAGACAGGGCGGTCCGGGCGAAAAACTGTTTTTT.

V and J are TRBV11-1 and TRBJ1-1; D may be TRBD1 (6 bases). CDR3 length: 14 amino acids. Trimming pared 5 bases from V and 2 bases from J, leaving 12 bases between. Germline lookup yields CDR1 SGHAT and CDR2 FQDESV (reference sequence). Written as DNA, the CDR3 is TGTGCCAGCAGCACCGGACAGCTAAACACTGAAGCTTTCTTT. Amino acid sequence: CASSTGQLNTEAFF. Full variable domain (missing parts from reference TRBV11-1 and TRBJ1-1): EAEVAQSPRYKITEKSQAVAFWCDPISGHATLYWYRQILGQGPELLVQFQDESVVDDSQLPKDRFSAERLKGVDSTLKIQPAELGDSAMYLCASSTGQLNTEAFFGQGTRLTVV.

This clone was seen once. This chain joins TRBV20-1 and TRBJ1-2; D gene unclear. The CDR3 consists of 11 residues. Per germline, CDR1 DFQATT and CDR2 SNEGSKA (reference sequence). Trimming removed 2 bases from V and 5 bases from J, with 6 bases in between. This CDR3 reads CSARSGYGYTF. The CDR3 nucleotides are TGCAGTGCTAGATCGGGATATGGCTACACCTTC.

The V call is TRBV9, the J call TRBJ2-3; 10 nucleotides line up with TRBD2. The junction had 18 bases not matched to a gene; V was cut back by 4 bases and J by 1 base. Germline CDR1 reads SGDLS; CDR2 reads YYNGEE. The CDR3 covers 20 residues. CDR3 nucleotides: TGTGCCAGCAGCCCTAGCCTAACTAGCGGGGCGAGGGGACGCACAGATACGCAGTATTTT. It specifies CASSPSLTSGARGRTDTQYF.